The sequence of this TCR beta chain was determined in a study of cytomegalovirus exposure and HLA in healthy donors. Trimming cost V 0 bases and J 8 bases, with 7 bases left between them. The CDR3 spans 12 residues. Germline V CDR1 and CDR2: LGHNA, YSLEER. The PCR used 60 Vbeta and 13 Jbeta primers. Profiled with immunoSEQ multiplex PCR; TCRdb holds only in-frame clones, not every one. The sample contains 140,000 to 150,000 clones, roughly 80% of which appear only once. This clone was counted between two and nine times. This chain links TRBV4-3 with TRBJ1-2; D unresolved. The sample taken for sequencing was PBMCs. This sequence originates from a woman aged 35 to 49 in good health and CMV-seropositive. The CDR3 loop reads CASSQDQRGYTF. Here the CDR3 DNA reads TGCGCCAGCAGCCAAGATCAGAGGGGCTACACCTTC.